A selection of T cell receptor beta chains follows, all from one sample in a study of beta chain features in type 1 diabetes. This table comes from immunoSEQ multiplex PCR, and its TCRdb copy is limited to in-frame clones, with some not included. In the table there are 130,000 to 150,000 clones, 6% to 7.5% of which are singletons. Sequencing was done on a sample of central memory CD4+ T cells from blood. These receptors all stem from a woman aged 25-40 years in good health. The CDR3 runs from the conserved cysteine through the conserved F or W. D genes are given only for firm matches. Only some rows state a clone size, as once, few, many or a class for expanded clones.

clone_size,v_call,j_call,d_call,cdr3_nt,cdr3_aa
many,TRBV28,TRBJ2-3,TRBD2,TGTGCCAGCAGACTCGGACTAGCGGGAACCGATACGCAGTATTTT,CASRLGLAGTDTQYF
NA,TRBV7-2,TRBJ2-7,TRBD2,TGTGCCAGCACTCAAGGGCTAGCGGGCTCCTACGAGCAGTACTTC,CASTQGLAGSYEQYF
NA,TRBV15,TRBJ1-5,NA,TGTGCCACCAGCAGAGGGACCCAGGGGTATCAGCCCCAGCATTTT,CATSRGTQGYQPQHF
NA,TRBV6-1,TRBJ2-1,NA,TGTGCCAGCAGTGAAGGGAGGGGCAATGAGCAGTTCTTC,CASSEGRGNEQFF
few,TRBV7-2,TRBJ2-1,TRBD2,TGTGCCAGCAGCTTTCAACGGACTAGCGGGAGGGCCAGCTATGAGCAGTTCTTC,CASSFQRTSGRASYEQFF
few,TRBV4-2,TRBJ2-2,NA,TGTGCCAGCAGCCAGGACTTGGGGGACAGGGAGCTGTTTTTT,CASSQDLGDRELFF
NA,TRBV30,TRBJ2-6,NA,TGTGCCTGGAGTGTACAGGCTGGGGCCAACGTCCTGACTTTC,CAWSVQAGANVLTF
few,TRBV4-3,TRBJ2-7,NA,TGCGCCAGCAGCCAAGACAGGGCCTCCTACGAGCAGTACTTC,CASSQDRASYEQYF
NA,TRBV7-2,TRBJ2-1,NA,TGTGCCAGCAGCCCATGGCAGGATAGACGCAATGAGCAGTTCTTC,CASSPWQDRRNEQFF
few,TRBV6-6,TRBJ2-1,TRBD2,TGTGCCAGCAGCAGGACTAGCGAACAAGGGAATGAGCAGTTCTTC,CASSRTSEQGNEQFF
few,TRBV7-9,TRBJ1-1,NA,TGTGCCAGCAGCTTAGCTCGTTTGACTGAAGCTTTCTTT,CASSLARLTEAFF
many,TRBV27,TRBJ2-7,NA,TGTGCCAGCAGTTTATCCGACCGGGATAGCTACGAGCAGTACTTC,CASSLSDRDSYEQYF
NA,TRBV7-9,TRBJ2-3,TRBD2,TGTGCCAGCAGCCGGACTAGCGGGAGTGTAGATACGCAGTATTTT,CASSRTSGSVDTQYF
many,TRBV29-1,TRBJ2-4,NA,TGCAGCGTGGTCGAGGATCTAGCCAAAAACATTCAGTACTTC,CSVVEDLAKNIQYF
few,TRBV6-1,TRBJ1-2,TRBD1,TGTGCCAGCAGACCCCAGGGGGCTGGCTATGGCTACACCTTC,CASRPQGAGYGYTF
NA,TRBV4-3,TRBJ2-3,TRBD1,TGCGCCAGCAGCCAAGGGGCGGGTATTCAGGGGGGCACAGATACGCAGTATTTT,CASSQGAGIQGGTDTQYF
NA,TRBV7-6,TRBJ2-1,TRBD2,TGTGCCAGCAGCTTAGGGCCGGCGGGAGGGCCGGCGGGGATTGAGCAGTTCTTC,CASSLGPAGGPAGIEQFF
NA,TRBV4-3,TRBJ1-4,NA,TGCGCCAGCAGCCAAGGGCAGGGTGGAGAAAAACTGTTTTTT,CASSQGQGGEKLFF
few,TRBV4-2,TRBJ2-1,NA,TGTGCCAGCAGCCAAGGCGGGACCTACAATGAGCAGTTCTTC,CASSQGGTYNEQFF
NA,TRBV7-6,TRBJ2-7,NA,TGTGCCAGCAGCCAACGCCCGACTTTAGGATACGAGCAGTACTTC,CASSQRPTLGYEQYF
NA,TRBV2,TRBJ2-7,NA,TGTGCCAGCAGTGATCCGGGGATCTACGAGCAGTACTTC,CASSDPGIYEQYF
few,TRBV2,TRBJ2-3,NA,TGTGCCAGTCGACTTACGGGAGCTGGCACAGATACGCAGTATTTT,CASRLTGAGTDTQYF
few,TRBV19,TRBJ2-1,TRBD2,TGTGCCAGTAGTATAGGAGGAGCGGGAGGGAAGAATGAGCAGTTCTTC,CASSIGGAGGKNEQFF
NA,TRBV5-4,TRBJ1-2,TRBD1,TGTGCCAGCAGACAAGACCCGGGACAGGGCTATGGCTACACCTTC,CASRQDPGQGYGYTF
many,TRBV19,TRBJ2-1,TRBD2,TGTGCCAGTGAGTCGGGGACTAGCCTTGGCAATGAGCAGTTCTTC,CASESGTSLGNEQFF
few,TRBV4-3,TRBJ2-1,TRBD2,TGCGCCAGCAGCCAAGGGGGTGGCGGGAGAGGCTACAATGAGCAGTTCTTC,CASSQGGGGRGYNEQFF
NA,TRBV6-5,TRBJ2-3,TRBD2,TGTGCCAGCAGTTACTCTCGCGGGACTAGGAAAAATACGCAGTATTTT,CASSYSRGTRKNTQYF
many,TRBV29-1,TRBJ2-1,NA,TGCAGCGCCCGACTAGGGCATGAGCAGTTCTTC,CSARLGHEQFF
NA,TRBV9,TRBJ1-3,NA,TGTGCCAGCAGCGGGAGGACTCTCGGCGGAAACACCATATATTTT,CASSGRTLGGNTIYF
NA,TRBV11-2,TRBJ1-1,NA,TGTGCCAGCAGCCACTCGACTGGATCTGAAGCTTTCTTT,CASSHSTGSEAFF
many,TRBV30,TRBJ2-7,TRBD2,TGTGCCTGCTGGGGACTAGCGGCCAGCTACGAGCAGTACTTC,CACWGLAASYEQYF